The next 15 T cell receptor beta chains were all read from a single sample in a study of OX40 agonist ivuxolimab in advanced cancers. Assay: immunoSEQ multiplex PCR; the TCRdb copy retains only in-frame clones and omits some. Among more than 25,000 clones listed, around four fifths were seen once. The sequences come from CD4+ or CD8+ T cells sorted from blood, collected in a trial of the OX40 agonist ivuxolimab. The source is an adult with an advanced solid tumor such as melanoma, head and neck, liver or kidney cancer.

This chain uses TRBV5-6 with TRBJ1-2; 7 bases agree with TRBD1. V lost 4 bases and J lost 0; bases outside the gene matches: 3. This CDR3 is 14 amino acids long. Germline V gene sequence: CDR1 SGHDT, CDR2 YYEEEE. CDR3 residues: CASSMGQTNYGYTF. The CDR3 DNA reads TGTGCCAGCAGCATGGGACAGACTAACTATGGCTACACCTTC.

The rearrangement joins TRBV2 to TRBJ1-1; D is perhaps TRBD1 (5 bases). V gave up 8 bases and J gave up 1 base, with 11 bases separating them. The germline gives CDR1 SNHLY, CDR2 FYNNEI. This CDR3 is 13 amino acids long. CDR3 sequence: CASRLQGNTEAFF. CDR3 DNA sequence: TGTGCCAGCCGTCTCCAGGGGAACACTGAAGCTTTCTTT. Together with reference TRBV2 and TRBJ1-1, the CDR3 gives the full variable domain: EPEVTQTPSHQVTQMGQEVILRCVPISNHLYFYWYRQILGQKVEFLVSFYNNEISEKSEIFDDQFSVERPDGSNFTLKIRSTKLEDSAMYFCASRLQGNTEAFFGQGTRLTVV.

On this clone: The same CDR3 also results from other DNA sequences found in this sample. The J gene is TRBJ2-7, the V gene TRBV4-2, with D possibly matching TRBD1 (6 bases). Germline V CDR1 and CDR2: LGHNA, YNFKEQ. The length of the CDR3 is 16 residues. V gave up 5 bases and J gave up 0 bases, with 17 bases separating them. Here the CDR3 DNA reads TGTGCCAGCAGCTTAGAAAGAGGACAGAGCTCCTACGAGCAGTACTTC. Protein: CASSLERGQSSYEQYF.

The chain recombines TRBV10-2 with TRBJ2-3; maybe TRBD2 (5 bases). The CDR3 spans 14 residues. Per germline, CDR1 WSHSY and CDR2 SAAADI. V gave up 9 bases and J gave up 0 bases, with 13 bases separating them. The CDR3 bases are TGCGCCAGTCTAGGACTGCCTAGCACAGATACGCAGTATTTT. This encodes CASLGLPSTDTQYF.

The chain recombines TRBV29-1 with TRBJ2-3; no clear D gene. The CDR3 is 12 amino acids. Trimming shortened V by 7 bases and J by 4 bases, and 12 bases separated the two germline ends. Germline CDR1 and CDR2: SQVTM and ANQGSEA. The CDR3 reads CSAQQDPDTQYF. The CDR3 bases are TGCAGCGCCCAGCAGGACCCAGATACGCAGTATTTT.

The chain combines TRBV7-6 with TRBJ1-6, with 7 bases aligning to TRBD1. Germline V lookup: CDR1 SGHVS, CDR2 FNYEAQ. V was pared by 6 bases and J by 8 bases, with 1 base of the junction left unmatched. This CDR3 is 12 amino acids long. The CDR3 sequence is CASSTGDSPLHF. The CDR3 DNA reads as TGTGCCAGCAGTACAGGGGATTCACCCCTCCACTTT.

This chain uses TRBV5-6 with TRBJ2-3; D gene ambiguous. Trimming took off 0 bases at V and 5 bases at J, with 10 bases between the two ends. This CDR3 comprises 14 residues. Germline V gives CDR1 SGHDT, CDR2 YYEEEE. Here the CDR3 reads CASSLGMGGDTQYF. The CDR3 DNA reads as TGTGCCAGCAGCTTGGGGATGGGTGGAGATACGCAGTATTTT.

V and J are TRBV29-1 and TRBJ2-1; 10 bases line up with TRBD2. Germline V gene sequence: CDR1 SQVTM, CDR2 ANQGSEA. This CDR3 is built from 15 residues. V was pared by 3 bases and J by 0 bases, with 2 bases of the junction left unmatched. DNA for the CDR3: TGCAGCGTTGAGTCTAGCGGGAGCTCCTACAATGAGCAGTTCTTC. Amino acid sequence: CSVESSGSSYNEQFF.

The rearrangement joins TRBV7-2 to TRBJ1-2; D unclear. CDR1 and CDR2 (germline): SGHTA, FQGNSA. The CDR3 length is 12 residues. V was shortened by 5 bases and J by 2 bases, with 6 bases between the two germline ends. CDR3 sequence reads: CASSGNNYGYTF. CDR3 coding DNA: TGTGCCAGCAGCGGCAACAACTATGGCTACACCTTC. The whole variable domain, remainder taken from reference TRBV7-2 and TRBJ1-2, is GAGVSQSPSNKVTEKGKDVELRCDPISGHTALYWYRQSLGQGLEFLIYFQGNSAPDKSGLPSDRFSAERTGGSVSTLTIQRTQQEDSAVYLCASSGNNYGYTFGSGTRLTVV.

This chain links TRBV7-9 with TRBJ2-7, with TRBD2 matching over 12 bases. Germline CDR1 reads SEHNR; CDR2 reads FQNEAQ (reference sequence). The CDR3 is made up of 16 amino acids. V was pared by 4 bases and J by 1 base, with 5 bases of the junction left unmatched. CDR3 nucleotides: TGTGCCAGCAGCTGGACTAGCGGGAAGGGATCCTACGAGCAGTACTTC. This translates into CASSWTSGKGSYEQYF.

In regard to this clone: The same CDR3 is also encoded by other DNA sequences in this sample. The chain joins TRBV4-1 to TRBJ2-7; 12 bases line up with TRBD1. The CDR3 contains 14 residues. Germline CDR1 and CDR2: MGHRA and YSYEKL. The ends lost 3 bases at V and 4 bases at J; junction bases unmatched: 1. The CDR3 DNA reads TGCGCCAGCAGCCAGGGACAGGGGGCTTACGAGCAGTACTTC. Translated: CASSQGQGAYEQYF.

The rearrangement joins TRBV19 to TRBJ1-5, with D hard to call. This CDR3 is built from 14 residues. V was pared by 3 bases and J by 0 bases, with 6 bases between. Germline CDR1 and CDR2: LNHDA and SQIVND (reference sequence). The CDR3 region is CASSMWDSNQPQHF. In DNA, the CDR3 is TGTGCCAGTAGTATGTGGGATAGCAATCAGCCCCAGCATTTT.

V and J are TRBV9 and TRBJ2-4; the D gene is possibly TRBD2 (6 bases). The CDR3 extends over 14 amino acids. The V gene's germline CDR1 is SGDLS and CDR2 YYNGEE. Trimming shortened V by 4 bases and J by 4 bases, and 12 bases separated the two germline ends. The CDR3 loop is CASSPGDGKNIQYF. For the CDR3, the DNA is TGTGCCAGCAGCCCGGGGGACGGAAAAAACATTCAGTACTTC.

This chain uses TRBV6-6 with TRBJ2-5, with 10 bases matching TRBD1. Losses at the gene ends were 2 bases for V and 5 bases for J; bases not matched to a gene: 2. The CDR3 runs 14 residues. Per the germline V gene, CDR1 is MNHNY and CDR2 is SVGAGI (reference sequence). The CDR3 bases are TGTGCCAGCAGTTACCCGGACAGGGGGGAGACCCAGTACTTC. It encodes CASSYPDRGETQYF.

The sample holds one count of this clone. DNA for the CDR3: TGTGCCTGGAGTGTACGGGGTGGGGTCGACCGTCAGCCCCAGCATTTT. Encoded protein: CAWSVRGGVDRQPQHF. The gene calls are TRBV30 and TRBJ1-5; D not resolved. CDR1 GTSNPN and CDR2 SVGIG come from the germline V gene (reference sequence). Trimming stripped 0 bases from V and 6 bases from J, with 18 bases between. This CDR3 region has 16 residues.